This entry concerns a single T cell receptor beta chain. The antigen is not known. The sample belongs to a study of OX40 agonist ivuxolimab in advanced cancers. For the study at large: Of mixed ages from roughly 23 to 85 and averaging about 60 years, the group was about 80% male.

Only in-frame clones appear in the TCRdb table, and some are missing; sequencing was by immunoSEQ multiplex PCR. The profile covers more than 60,000 clones, with roughly 80% appearing a single time and over 1.5% taken by the ten largest. Study-level points and caveats: No antigen was identified for the clonally expanded peripheral T cells. Low levels of normalized T-cell clonal expansion also appeared in some nonresponders.

The cohort excluded patients with autoimmune disease history or systemic immunosuppression. Between the trimmed V and J ends, which lost 1 base and 4 bases, there was a span of 7 bases. In germline, CDR1 is SGHTA, CDR2 FQGTGA. CDR3 length equals 13 residues. The genes are TRBV7-3 and TRBJ1-1; D might be TRBD1 (5 bases). Specimen: CD4+ or CD8+ T cells sorted from blood, collected in a trial of the OX40 agonist ivuxolimab. The TCR was taken from an adult with an advanced solid tumor such as melanoma, head and neck, liver or kidney cancer. The CDR3 coding sequence is TGTGCCAGCAGCTTAATCAGGGCCACTGAAGCTTTCTTT. Amino acid sequence: CASSLIRATEAFF.